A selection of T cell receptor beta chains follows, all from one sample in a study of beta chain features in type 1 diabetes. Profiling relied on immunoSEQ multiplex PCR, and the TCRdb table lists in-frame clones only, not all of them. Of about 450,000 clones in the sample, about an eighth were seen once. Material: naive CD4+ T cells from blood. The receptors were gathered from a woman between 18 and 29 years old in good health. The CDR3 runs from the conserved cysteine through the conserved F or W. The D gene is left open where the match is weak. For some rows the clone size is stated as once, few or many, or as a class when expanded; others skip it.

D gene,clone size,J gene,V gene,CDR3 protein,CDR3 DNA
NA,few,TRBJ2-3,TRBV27,CASSLSFALSTDTQYF,TGTGCCAGCAGTTTATCATTCGCCCTCAGTACAGATACGCAGTATTTT
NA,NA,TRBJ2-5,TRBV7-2,CASSLVAYQETQYF,TGTGCCAGCAGCTTAGTAGCGTATCAAGAGACCCAGTACTTC
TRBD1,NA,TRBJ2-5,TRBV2,CASSETETGEETQYF,TGTGCCAGCAGTGAAACCGAGACAGGGGAAGAGACCCAGTACTTC
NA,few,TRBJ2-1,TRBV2,CASSELSYNEQFF,TGTGCCAGCAGTGAACTCTCCTACAATGAGCAGTTCTTC
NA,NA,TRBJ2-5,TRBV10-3,CAISPGAETQYF,TGTGCCATCAGTCCAGGGGCGGAGACCCAGTACTTC
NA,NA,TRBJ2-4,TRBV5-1,CASSQGPLGGDIQYF,TGCGCCAGCAGCCAGGGCCCATTGGGTGGGGACATTCAGTACTTC
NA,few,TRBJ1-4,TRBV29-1,CGAVPDSNEKLFF,TGCGGTGCCGTACCTGACAGTAATGAAAAACTGTTTTTT
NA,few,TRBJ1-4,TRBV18,CASSIGTGNEKLFF,TGTGCCAGCTCCATCGGGACGGGAAATGAAAAACTGTTTTTT
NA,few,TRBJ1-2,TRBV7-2,CASSFSHYGYTF,TGTGCCAGCAGCTTCAGCCACTATGGCTACACCTTC
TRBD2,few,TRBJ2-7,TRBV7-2,CASSLEGGYEQYF,TGTGCCAGCAGCTTAGAGGGAGGGTACGAGCAGTACTTC
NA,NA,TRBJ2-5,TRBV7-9,CASSLVVVQDQSETQYF,TGTGCCAGCAGTCTAGTGGTTGTTCAGGATCAATCGGAGACCCAGTACTTC
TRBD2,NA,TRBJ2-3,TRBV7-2,CASSLRGNTDTQYF,TGTGCCAGCAGCCTGCGGGGGAACACAGATACGCAGTATTTT
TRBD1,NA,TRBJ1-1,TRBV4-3,CASSQVNRGDTEAFF,TGCGCCAGCAGCCAAGTGAACAGGGGGGACACTGAAGCTTTCTTT
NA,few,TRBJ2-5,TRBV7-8,CASSLATARETQYF,TGTGCCAGCAGCTTAGCCACAGCCCGGGAGACCCAGTACTTC
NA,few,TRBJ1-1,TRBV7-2,CASSPPLGFGTEAFF,TGTGCCAGCAGCCCTCCCCTAGGGTTCGGCACTGAAGCTTTCTTT
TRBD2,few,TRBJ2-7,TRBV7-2,CASSLGTSGTYEQYF,TGTGCCAGCAGCTTGGGGACTAGCGGGACGTACGAGCAGTACTTC
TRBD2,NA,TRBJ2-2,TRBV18,CASSYASGRGTGELFF,TGTGCCAGCTCATACGCTAGCGGGAGAGGCACCGGGGAGCTGTTTTTT
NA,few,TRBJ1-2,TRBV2,CASRQTLYGYTF,TGTGCCAGCAGACAGACTCTCTATGGCTACACCTTC